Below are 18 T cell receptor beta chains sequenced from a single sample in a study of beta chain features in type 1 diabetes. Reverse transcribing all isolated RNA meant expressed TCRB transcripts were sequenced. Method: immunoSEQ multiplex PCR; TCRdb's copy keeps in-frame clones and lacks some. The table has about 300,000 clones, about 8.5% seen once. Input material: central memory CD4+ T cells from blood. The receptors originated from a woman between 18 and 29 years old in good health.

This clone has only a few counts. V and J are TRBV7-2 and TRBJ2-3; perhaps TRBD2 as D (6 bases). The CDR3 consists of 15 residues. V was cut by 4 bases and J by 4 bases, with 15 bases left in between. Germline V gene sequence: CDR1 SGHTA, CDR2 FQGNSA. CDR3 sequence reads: CASSSPGGRSDTQYF. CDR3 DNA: TGTGCCAGCAGCTCCCCCGGAGGGCGCTCAGATACGCAGTATTTT.

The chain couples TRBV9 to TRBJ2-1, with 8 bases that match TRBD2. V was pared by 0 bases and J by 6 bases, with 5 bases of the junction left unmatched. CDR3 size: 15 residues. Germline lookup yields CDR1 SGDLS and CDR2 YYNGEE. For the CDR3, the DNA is TGTGCCAGCAGCGTAGGCGGGGGGAACCGCAATGAGCAGTTCTTC. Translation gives CASSVGGGNRNEQFF.

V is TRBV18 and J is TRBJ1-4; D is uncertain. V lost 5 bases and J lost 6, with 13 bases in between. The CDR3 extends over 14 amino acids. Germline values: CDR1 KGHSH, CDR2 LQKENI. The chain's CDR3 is CASSSTSQDEKLFF. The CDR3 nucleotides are TGTGCCAGCTCATCTACCTCTCAAGATGAAAAACTGTTTTTT.

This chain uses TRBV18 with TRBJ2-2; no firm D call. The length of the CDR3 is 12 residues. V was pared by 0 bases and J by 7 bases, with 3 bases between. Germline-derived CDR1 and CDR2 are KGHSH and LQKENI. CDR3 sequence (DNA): TGTGCCAGCTCACCACCGCTCGGGGAGCTGTTTTTT. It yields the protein CASSPPLGELFF. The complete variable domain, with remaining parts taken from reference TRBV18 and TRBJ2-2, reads NAGVMQNPRHLVRRRGQEARLRCSPMKGHSHVYWYRQLPEEGLKFMVYLQKENIIDESGMPKERFSAEFPKEGPSILRIQQVVRGDSAAYFCASSPPLGELFFGEGSRLTVL.

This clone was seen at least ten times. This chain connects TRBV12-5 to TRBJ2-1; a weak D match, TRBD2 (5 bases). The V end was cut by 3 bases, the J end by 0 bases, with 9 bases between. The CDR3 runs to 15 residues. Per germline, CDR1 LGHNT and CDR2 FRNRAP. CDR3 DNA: TGTGCTAGTGGTTTTGTTGGGAGCTCCTACAATGAGCAGTTCTTC. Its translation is CASGFVGSSYNEQFF.

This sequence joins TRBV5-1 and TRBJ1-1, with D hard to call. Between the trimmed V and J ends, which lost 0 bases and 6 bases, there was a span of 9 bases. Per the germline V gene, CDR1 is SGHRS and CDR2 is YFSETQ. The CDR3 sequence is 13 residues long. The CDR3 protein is CASSLDFNSEAFF. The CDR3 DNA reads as TGCGCCAGCAGCTTGGACTTTAACTCTGAAGCTTTCTTT. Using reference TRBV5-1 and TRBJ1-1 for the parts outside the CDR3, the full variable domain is KAGVTQTPRYLIKTRGQQVTLSCSPISGHRSVSWYQQTPGQGLQFLFEYFSETQRNKGNFPGRFSGRQFSNSRSEMNVSTLELGDSALYLCASSLDFNSEAFFGQGTRLTVV.

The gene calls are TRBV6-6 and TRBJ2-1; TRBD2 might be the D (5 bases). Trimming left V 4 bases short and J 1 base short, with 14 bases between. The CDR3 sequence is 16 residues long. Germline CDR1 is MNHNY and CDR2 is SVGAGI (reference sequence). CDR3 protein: CASSLAKAGSYNEQFF. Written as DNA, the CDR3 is TGTGCCAGCAGTTTAGCTAAGGCGGGTTCCTACAATGAGCAGTTCTTC.

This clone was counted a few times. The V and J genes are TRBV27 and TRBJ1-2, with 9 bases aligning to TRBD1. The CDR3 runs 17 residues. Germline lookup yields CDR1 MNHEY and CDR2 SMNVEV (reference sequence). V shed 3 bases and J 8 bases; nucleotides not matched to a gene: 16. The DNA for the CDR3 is TGTGCCAGCAGTTTTGGTGGGACAGGGATGTTAGGCACGGGCTACACCTTC. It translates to CASSFGGTGMLGTGYTF.

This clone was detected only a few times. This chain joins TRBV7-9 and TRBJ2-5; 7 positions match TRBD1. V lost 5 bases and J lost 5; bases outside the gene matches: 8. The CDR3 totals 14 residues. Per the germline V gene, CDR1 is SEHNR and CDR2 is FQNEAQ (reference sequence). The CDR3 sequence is CASSTWTGLETQYF. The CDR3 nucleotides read TGTGCCAGCAGCACTTGGACAGGCTTGGAGACCCAGTACTTC.

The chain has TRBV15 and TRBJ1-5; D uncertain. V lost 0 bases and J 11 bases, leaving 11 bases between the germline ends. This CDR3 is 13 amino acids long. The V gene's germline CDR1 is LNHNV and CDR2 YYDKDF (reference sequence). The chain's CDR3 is CATSRDRGRAQHF. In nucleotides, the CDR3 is TGTGCCACCAGCAGAGATCGTGGGCGTGCCCAGCATTTT.

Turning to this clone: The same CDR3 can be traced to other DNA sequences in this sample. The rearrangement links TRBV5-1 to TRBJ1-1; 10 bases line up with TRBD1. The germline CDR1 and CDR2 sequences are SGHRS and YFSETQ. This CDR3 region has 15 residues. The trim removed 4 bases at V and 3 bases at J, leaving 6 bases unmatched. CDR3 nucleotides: TGCGCCAGCAGCCGAACCGGGACAGGGGACACTGAAGCTTTCTTT. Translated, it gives CASSRTGTGDTEAFF.

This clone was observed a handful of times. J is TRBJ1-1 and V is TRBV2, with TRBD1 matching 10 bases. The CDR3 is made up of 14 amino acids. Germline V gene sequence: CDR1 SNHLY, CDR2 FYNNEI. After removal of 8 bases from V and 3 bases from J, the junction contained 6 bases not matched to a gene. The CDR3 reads CASAQDRGYTEAFF. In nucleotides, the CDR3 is TGTGCCAGCGCCCAGGACAGGGGGTACACTGAAGCTTTCTTT.

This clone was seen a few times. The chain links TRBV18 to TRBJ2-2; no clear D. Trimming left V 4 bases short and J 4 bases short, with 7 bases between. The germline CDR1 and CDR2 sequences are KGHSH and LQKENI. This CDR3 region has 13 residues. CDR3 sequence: CASSLDTTGELFF. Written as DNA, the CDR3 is TGTGCCAGCTCACTAGACACCACCGGGGAGCTGTTTTTT. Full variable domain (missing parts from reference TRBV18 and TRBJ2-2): NAGVMQNPRHLVRRRGQEARLRCSPMKGHSHVYWYRQLPEEGLKFMVYLQKENIIDESGMPKERFSAEFPKEGPSILRIQQVVRGDSAAYFCASSLDTTGELFFGEGSRLTVL.

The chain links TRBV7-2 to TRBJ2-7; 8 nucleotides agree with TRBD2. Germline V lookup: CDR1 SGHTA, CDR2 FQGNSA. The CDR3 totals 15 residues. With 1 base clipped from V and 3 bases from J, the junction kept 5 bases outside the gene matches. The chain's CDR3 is CASSLGGRSLYEQYF. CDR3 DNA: TGTGCCAGCAGCTTAGGCGGGAGGTCCCTCTACGAGCAGTACTTC.

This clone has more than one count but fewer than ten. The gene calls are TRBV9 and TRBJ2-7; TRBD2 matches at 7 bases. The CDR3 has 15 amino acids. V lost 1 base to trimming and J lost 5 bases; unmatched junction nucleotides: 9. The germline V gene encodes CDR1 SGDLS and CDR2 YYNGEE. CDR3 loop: CASSVSLGGRHEQYF. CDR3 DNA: TGTGCCAGCAGCGTATCCCTGGGAGGGCGCCACGAGCAGTACTTC.

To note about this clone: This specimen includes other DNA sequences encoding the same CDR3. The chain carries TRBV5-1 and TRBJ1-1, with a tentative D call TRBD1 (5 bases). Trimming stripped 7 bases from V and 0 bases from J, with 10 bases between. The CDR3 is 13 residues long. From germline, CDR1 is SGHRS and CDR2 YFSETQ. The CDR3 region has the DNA TGCGCCAGCCGGACACGTTTGAACACTGAAGCTTTCTTT. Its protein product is CASRTRLNTEAFF. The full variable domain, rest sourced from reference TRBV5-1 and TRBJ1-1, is KAGVTQTPRYLIKTRGQQVTLSCSPISGHRSVSWYQQTPGQGLQFLFEYFSETQRNKGNFPGRFSGRQFSNSRSEMNVSTLELGDSALYLCASRTRLNTEAFFGQGTRLTVV.

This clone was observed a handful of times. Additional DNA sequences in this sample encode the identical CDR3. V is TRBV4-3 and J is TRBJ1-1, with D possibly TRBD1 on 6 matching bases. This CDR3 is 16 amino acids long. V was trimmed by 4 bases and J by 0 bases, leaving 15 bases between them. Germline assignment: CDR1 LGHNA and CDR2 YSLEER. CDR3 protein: CASSPRARDMNTEAFF. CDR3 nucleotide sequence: TGCGCCAGCAGCCCCAGAGCCAGGGACATGAACACTGAAGCTTTCTTT.

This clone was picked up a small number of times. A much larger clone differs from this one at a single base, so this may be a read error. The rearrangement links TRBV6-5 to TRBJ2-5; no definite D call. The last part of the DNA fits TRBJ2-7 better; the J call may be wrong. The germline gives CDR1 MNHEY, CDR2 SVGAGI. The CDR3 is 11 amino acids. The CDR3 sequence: CASRSYYEQYF. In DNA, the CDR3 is TGTGCCAGCAGATCGTACTACGAGCAGTACTTC.